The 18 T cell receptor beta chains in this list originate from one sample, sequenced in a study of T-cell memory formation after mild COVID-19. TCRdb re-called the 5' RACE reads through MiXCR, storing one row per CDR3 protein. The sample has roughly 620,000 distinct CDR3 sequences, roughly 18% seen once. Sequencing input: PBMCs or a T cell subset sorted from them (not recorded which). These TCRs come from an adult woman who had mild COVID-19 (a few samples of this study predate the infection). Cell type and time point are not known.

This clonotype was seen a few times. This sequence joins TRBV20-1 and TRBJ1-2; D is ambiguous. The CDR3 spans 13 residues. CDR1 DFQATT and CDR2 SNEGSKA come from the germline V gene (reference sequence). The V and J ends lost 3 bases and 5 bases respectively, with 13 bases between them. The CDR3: CSASPWESYGYTF. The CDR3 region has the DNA TGCAGTGCTAGCCCCTGGGAATCTTATGGCTACACCTTC.

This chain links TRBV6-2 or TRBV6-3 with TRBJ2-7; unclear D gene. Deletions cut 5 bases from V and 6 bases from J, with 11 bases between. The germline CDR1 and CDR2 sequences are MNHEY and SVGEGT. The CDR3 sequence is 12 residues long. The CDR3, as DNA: TGTGCCAGCAGTCGCTCTAGTGGCGAGCAGTACGTC. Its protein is CASSRSSGEQYV.

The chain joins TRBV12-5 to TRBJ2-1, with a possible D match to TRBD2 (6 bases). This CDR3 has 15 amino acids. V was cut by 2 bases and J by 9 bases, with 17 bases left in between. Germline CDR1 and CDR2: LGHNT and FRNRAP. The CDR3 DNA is TGTGCTAGTGGTTTGCTTACCGGAGGGGTGGTTGAGCAGTTCTTC. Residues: CASGLLTGGVVEQFF.

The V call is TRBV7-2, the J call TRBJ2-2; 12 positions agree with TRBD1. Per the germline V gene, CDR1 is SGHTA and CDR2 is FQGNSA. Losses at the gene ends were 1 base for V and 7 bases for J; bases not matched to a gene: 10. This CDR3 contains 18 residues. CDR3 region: CASSLERGQGAVGGELFF. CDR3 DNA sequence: TGTGCCAGCAGCTTAGAGCGGGGACAGGGGGCTGTCGGCGGGGAGCTGTTTTTT.

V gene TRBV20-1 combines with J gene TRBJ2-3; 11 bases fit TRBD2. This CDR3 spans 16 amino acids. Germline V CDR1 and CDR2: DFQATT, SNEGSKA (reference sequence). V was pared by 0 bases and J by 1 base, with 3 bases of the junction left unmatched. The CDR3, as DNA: TGCAGTGCTAGAGAGTGGGGACTAGCGGGCACAGATACGCAGTATTTT. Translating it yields CSAREWGLAGTDTQYF.

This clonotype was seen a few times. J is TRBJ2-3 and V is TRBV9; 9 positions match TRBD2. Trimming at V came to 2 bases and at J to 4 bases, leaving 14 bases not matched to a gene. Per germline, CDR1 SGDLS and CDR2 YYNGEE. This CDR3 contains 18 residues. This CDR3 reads CASSVDPGLAGASDTQYF. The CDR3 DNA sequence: TGTGCCAGCAGCGTCGATCCGGGGTTAGCGGGAGCATCAGATACGCAGTATTTT.

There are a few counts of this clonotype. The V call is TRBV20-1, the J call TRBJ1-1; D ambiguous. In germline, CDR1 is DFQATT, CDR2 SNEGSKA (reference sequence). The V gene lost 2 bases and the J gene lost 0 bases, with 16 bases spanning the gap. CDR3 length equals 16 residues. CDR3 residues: CSARRPLGKVNTEAFF. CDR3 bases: TGCAGTGCTAGACGACCCTTAGGGAAAGTGAACACTGAAGCTTTCTTT.

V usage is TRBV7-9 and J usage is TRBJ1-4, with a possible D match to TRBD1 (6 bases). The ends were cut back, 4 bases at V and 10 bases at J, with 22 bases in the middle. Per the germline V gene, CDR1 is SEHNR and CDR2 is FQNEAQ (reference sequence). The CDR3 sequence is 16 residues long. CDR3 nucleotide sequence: TGTGCCAGCAGCTCTGGGGCGTCACAGGGAAGGGGAAAACTGTTTTTT. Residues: CASSSGASQGRGKLFF.

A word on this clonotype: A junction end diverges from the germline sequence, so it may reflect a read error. The CDR3 nucleotides are TGTGCCAGTAGCTCCAACTTTTACACGGACAATGAGCAGTTCTTC. Translation: CASSSNFYTDNEQFF. The V call is TRBV11-3, the J call TRBJ2-1; D gene unclear. CDR3 length equals 15 residues. Per germline, CDR1 SGHNT and CDR2 YENEEA.

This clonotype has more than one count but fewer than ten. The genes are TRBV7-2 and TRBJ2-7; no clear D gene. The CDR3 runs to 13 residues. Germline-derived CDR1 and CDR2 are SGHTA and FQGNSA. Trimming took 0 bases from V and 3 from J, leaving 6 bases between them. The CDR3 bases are TGTGCCAGCAGCTTAGCGGGGTTCTACGAGCAGTACTTC. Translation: CASSLAGFYEQYF.

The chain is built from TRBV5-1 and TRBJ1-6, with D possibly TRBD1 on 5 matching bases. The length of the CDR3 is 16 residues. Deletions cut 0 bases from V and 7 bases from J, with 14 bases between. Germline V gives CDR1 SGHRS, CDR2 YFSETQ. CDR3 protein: CASSLETMGGNSPLHF. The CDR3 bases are TGCGCCAGCAGCTTGGAAACGATGGGGGGAAATTCACCCCTCCACTTT.

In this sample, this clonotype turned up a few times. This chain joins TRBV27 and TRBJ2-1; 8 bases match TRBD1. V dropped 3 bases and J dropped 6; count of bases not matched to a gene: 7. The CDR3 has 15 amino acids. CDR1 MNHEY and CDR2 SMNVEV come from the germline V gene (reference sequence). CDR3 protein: CASSFGQGYGNEQFF. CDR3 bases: TGTGCCAGCAGTTTCGGACAGGGTTATGGCAATGAGCAGTTCTTC.

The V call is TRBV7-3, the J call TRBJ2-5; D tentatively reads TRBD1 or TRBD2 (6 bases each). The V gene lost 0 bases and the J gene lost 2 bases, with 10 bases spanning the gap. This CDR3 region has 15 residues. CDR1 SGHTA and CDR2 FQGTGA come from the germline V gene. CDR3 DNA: TGTGCCAGCAGCTTAACAGGGGGGTTTCAAGAGACCCAGTACTTC. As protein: CASSLTGGFQETQYF.

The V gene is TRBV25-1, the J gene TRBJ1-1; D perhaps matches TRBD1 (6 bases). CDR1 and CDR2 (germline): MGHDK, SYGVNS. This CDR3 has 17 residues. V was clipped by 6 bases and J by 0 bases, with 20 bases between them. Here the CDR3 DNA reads TGTGCCAGCAGAGGGTTCGGGGGACAACGAATGAACACTGAAGCTTTCTTT. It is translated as CASRGFGGQRMNTEAFF.

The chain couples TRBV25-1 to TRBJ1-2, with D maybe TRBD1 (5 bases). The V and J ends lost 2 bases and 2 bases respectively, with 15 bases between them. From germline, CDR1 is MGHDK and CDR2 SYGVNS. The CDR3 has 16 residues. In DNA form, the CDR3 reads TGTGCCAGCAGTGAAATCGGGCAGGGATTAAACTATGGCTACACCTTC. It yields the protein CASSEIGQGLNYGYTF.

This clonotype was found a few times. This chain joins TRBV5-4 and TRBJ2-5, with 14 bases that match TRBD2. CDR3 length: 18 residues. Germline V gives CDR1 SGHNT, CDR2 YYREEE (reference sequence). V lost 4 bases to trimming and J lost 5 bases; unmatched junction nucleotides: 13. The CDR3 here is CASSRPIGTSGGIETQYF. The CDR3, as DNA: TGTGCCAGCAGCAGACCTATCGGGACTAGCGGGGGTATCGAGACCCAGTACTTC.

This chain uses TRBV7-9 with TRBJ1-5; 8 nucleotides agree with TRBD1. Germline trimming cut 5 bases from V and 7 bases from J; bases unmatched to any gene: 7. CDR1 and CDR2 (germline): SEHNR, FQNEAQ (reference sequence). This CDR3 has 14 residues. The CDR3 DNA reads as TGTGCCAGCAGCGCAGGACAGGGCGGCCAGCCCCAGCATTTT. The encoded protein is CASSAGQGGQPQHF.

For the CDR3, the DNA is TGTGCCAGCAGCCATACAGGGGGCTTATCCACAGATACGCAGTATTTT. Its protein product is CASSHTGGLSTDTQYF. The chain joins TRBV14 to TRBJ2-3; 9 positions agree with TRBD1. The germline V gene has CDR1 SGHDN and CDR2 FVKESK. V lost 3 bases and J lost 2; bases outside the gene matches: 6. This CDR3 is 16 amino acids long. Based on the CDR3 plus reference TRBV14 and TRBJ2-3, the full variable domain is EAGVTQFPSHSVIEKGQTVTLRCDPISGHDNLYWYRRVMGKEIKFLLHFVKESKQDESGMPNNRFLAERTGGTYSTLKVQPAELEDSGVYFCASSHTGGLSTDTQYFGPGTRLTVL.